This T cell receptor beta chain is from a study of T cell responses to AZD1222 COVID-19 vaccine. Method: immunoSEQ multiplex PCR; TCRdb's copy keeps in-frame clones and lacks some. The sample shows under 200,000 clones, 85% to 95% of them seen only once. J gave up 6 bases and V 7 bases, and 8 bases lay outside the gene matches. This CDR3 contains 15 residues. The germline CDR1 and CDR2 sequences are SGHTA and FQGNSA. The J gene is TRBJ2-2, the V gene TRBV7-2; 10 nucleotides align to TRBD2. The material was peripheral blood, obtained 28 days after the second dose of the MenACWY control vaccine. The source of this sequence is an adult who received the MenACWY meningococcal vaccine as a control. Written as DNA, the CDR3 is TGTGCCAGCACCTCTAGCGGGAGAATTGCCGGGGAGCTGTTTTTT. Its translation is CASTSSGRIAGELFF.